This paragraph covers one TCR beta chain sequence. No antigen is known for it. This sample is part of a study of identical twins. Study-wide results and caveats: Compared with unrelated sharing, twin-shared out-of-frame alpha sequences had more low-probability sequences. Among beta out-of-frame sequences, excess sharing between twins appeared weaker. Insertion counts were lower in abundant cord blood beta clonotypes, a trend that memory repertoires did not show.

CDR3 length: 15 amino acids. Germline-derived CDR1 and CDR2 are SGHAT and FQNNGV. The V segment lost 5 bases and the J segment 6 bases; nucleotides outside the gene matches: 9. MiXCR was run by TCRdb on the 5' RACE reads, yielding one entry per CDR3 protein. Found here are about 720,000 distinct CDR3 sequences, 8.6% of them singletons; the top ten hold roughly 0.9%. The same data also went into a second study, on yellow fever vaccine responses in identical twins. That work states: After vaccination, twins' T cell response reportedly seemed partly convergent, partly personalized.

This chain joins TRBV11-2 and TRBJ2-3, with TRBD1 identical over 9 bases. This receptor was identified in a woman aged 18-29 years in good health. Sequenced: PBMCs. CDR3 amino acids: CASSNRDREMDTQYF. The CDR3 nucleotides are TGTGCCAGCAGCAACCGGGACAGGGAGATGGATACGCAGTATTTT.